Presented here are 19 T cell receptor beta chains from one specimen sequenced in a study of long-term antiretroviral therapy in people with HIV (dated by TCRdb to between 2021 and 2022). The immunoSEQ hsTCRB v3.0 assay was used at survey level resolution for TRB variable region sequencing. Entries here come from immuneACCESS through TCRdb and include only in-frame sequences with V and J called. Some clones fail to appear in such tables; in the studies checked, an unresolved V gene covers under half of the shortfall, and the cause of the remainder is unknown. The sample includes tens of thousands of clones, with roughly 87% observed a single time. Jointly, the top ten make up about 5.9% of the sample. This specimen consisted of unsorted PBMCs, obtained 1 year after starting antiretroviral therapy. The source is a young man with HIV.

This clone has only one observation. The chain employs TRBV7-6 and TRBJ2-3; tentatively, D is TRBD2 (6 bases). Germline V gene lookup returns CDR1 SGHVS and CDR2 FNYEAQ. The CDR3 spans 16 residues. Trimming cost V 2 bases and J 3 bases, with 15 bases left between them. CDR3 in DNA: TGTGCCAGCAGCTTAAAAATCGGGAGACTAACAGATACGCAGTATTTT. Protein product: CASSLKIGRLTDTQYF.

The chain links TRBV9 to TRBJ2-5, with D tentatively TRBD1 or TRBD2 (5 bases each). Germline-derived CDR1 and CDR2 are SGDLS and YYNGEE. The CDR3 runs to 13 residues. The V and J ends lost 2 bases and 5 bases respectively, with 10 bases between them. The DNA for the CDR3 is TGTGCCAGCAGCGTCCGGGGCAGGGAGACCCAGTACTTC. Translation gives CASSVRGRETQYF.

The chain employs TRBV5-1 and TRBJ2-7, with 8 positions matching TRBD1. V gave up 0 bases and J gave up 5 bases; unmatched junction bases: 7. Germline-derived CDR1 and CDR2 are SGHRS and YFSETQ. The CDR3 extends over 15 amino acids. The CDR3 sequence is CASSLAWQGADEQYF. CDR3 DNA sequence: TGCGCCAGCAGCTTGGCTTGGCAGGGGGCGGACGAGCAGTACTTC.

The chain uses TRBV27 and TRBJ2-3; 8 bases fit TRBD1. Per germline, CDR1 MNHEY and CDR2 SMNVEV (reference sequence). V lost 6 bases, J lost 3 bases, and 8 bases stayed unmatched. The CDR3 totals 15 residues. The CDR3 DNA reads TGTGCCAGCAGCGAGACAGGGGTTTGGACAGATACGCAGTATTTT. Its protein is CASSETGVWTDTQYF.

The chain couples TRBV4-1 to TRBJ1-4; a weak D match, TRBD1 (5 bases). The V gene's germline CDR1 is MGHRA and CDR2 YSYEKL. CDR3 length equals 15 residues. V lost 3 bases, J lost 7 bases, and 15 bases lay in between. The CDR3 DNA is TGCGCCAGCAGCCAGGGGACCGCGGATATTGAAAAACTGTTTTTT. Its translation is CASSQGTADIEKLFF.

CDR3 sequence reads: CASSLAETQYF. CDR3 in DNA: TGTGCCAGCAGCTTGGCGGAGACCCAGTACTTC. The genes are TRBV5-4 and TRBJ2-5; D not certain. Trimming left V 0 bases short and J 5 bases short, with 2 bases between. CDR3 length: 11 residues. Germline CDR1 SGHNT, CDR2 YYREEE (reference sequence).

This chain connects TRBV4-1 to TRBJ2-1, with D possibly matching TRBD2 (5 bases). V lost 6 bases to trimming and J lost 4 bases, with 10 bases between them. Germline V lookup: CDR1 MGHRA, CDR2 YSYEKL. This CDR3 is 13 amino acids long. This chain's CDR3 is CASSQLVYNEQFF. For the CDR3, the DNA is TGCGCCAGCAGTCAACTAGTTTACAATGAGCAGTTCTTC.

For the CDR3, the DNA is TGTGCCAGCAGTGAAAGGGGGTTACAGGGGGCTCGGGAAAAACTGTTTTTT. Translation: CASSERGLQGAREKLFF. V usage is TRBV6-1 and J usage is TRBJ1-4; TRBD1 aligns across 9 bases. Germline lookup yields CDR1 MNHNS and CDR2 SASEGT. This CDR3 comprises 17 residues. Trimming cost V 2 bases and J 8 bases; bases outside gene matches: 12.

The gene calls are TRBV6-5 and TRBJ1-2, with D possibly being TRBD1 (6 bases). Trimming removed 0 bases from V and 6 bases from J, with 17 bases in between. The CDR3 totals 16 residues. The V gene's germline CDR1 is MNHEY and CDR2 SVGAGI. This CDR3 is CASSYSDTGQTNGYTF. The CDR3 region has the DNA TGTGCCAGCAGTTACTCTGATACGGGACAAACGAATGGCTACACCTTC.

The V call is TRBV27, the J call TRBJ2-7; 9 nucleotides line up with TRBD1. The CDR3 is 14 residues long. CDR1 and CDR2 (germline): MNHEY, SMNVEV (reference sequence). V shed 3 bases, J shed 3 bases, and the junction held 3 bases outside the gene matches. The CDR3 DNA reads TGTGCCAGCAGTTTGGGACAGGGCAACTACGAGCAGTACTTC. This encodes CASSLGQGNYEQYF.

The V gene is TRBV28, the J gene TRBJ2-2; D unresolved. The V gene lost 5 bases and the J gene lost 2 bases, with 12 bases spanning the gap. Looked up from germline, CDR1 is MDHEN and CDR2 is SYDVKM. The CDR3 runs to 15 residues. The CDR3 sequence is CASSDLNYNTGELFF. In nucleotides, the CDR3 is TGTGCCAGCAGTGATCTCAACTATAACACCGGGGAGCTGTTTTTT.

This clone was detected only once. V usage is TRBV27 and J usage is TRBJ2-7, with TRBD1 matching over 7 bases. The CDR3 totals 13 residues. Trimming cost V 5 bases and J 6 bases; bases outside gene matches: 7. Germline V lookup: CDR1 MNHEY, CDR2 SMNVEV (reference sequence). Written as DNA, the CDR3 is TGTGCCAGCAGTCATTCGACAGGGAGCGAGCAGTACTTC. Amino acids: CASSHSTGSEQYF.

This clone has a single count. The CDR3 DNA is TGTGCCAGCAGCTTAAAACTAGCGACCCCCTACAATGAGCAGTTCTTC. Its protein is CASSLKLATPYNEQFF. The chain uses TRBV13 and TRBJ2-1; TRBD2 aligns across 7 bases. Losses at the gene ends were 2 bases for V and 2 bases for J; bases not matched to a gene: 6. This CDR3 is built from 16 residues. Per the germline V gene, CDR1 is PRHDT and CDR2 is FYEKMQ (reference sequence).

The chain is built from TRBV29-1 and TRBJ1-1; no reliable D call. Germline V CDR1 and CDR2: SQVTM, ANQGSEA. CDR3 size: 13 residues. Trimming removed 4 bases from V and 1 base from J, with 10 bases in between. CDR3 in DNA: TGCAGCGTTGTAAGGGATGGGAACACTGAAGCTTTCTTT. Translation gives CSVVRDGNTEAFF.

The J gene is TRBJ2-5, the V gene TRBV18, with D maybe TRBD1 (5 bases). V gave up 3 bases and J gave up 2 bases, with 10 bases separating them. The germline CDR1 and CDR2 sequences are KGHSH and LQKENI. This CDR3 contains 14 residues. The CDR3 DNA reads TGTGCCAGCTCACCGGGGCTACAGCAAGAGACCCAGTACTTC. This codes for CASSPGLQQETQYF. The full variable domain, its missing parts supplied by reference TRBV18 and TRBJ2-5, is NAGVMQNPRHLVRRRGQEARLRCSPMKGHSHVYWYRQLPEEGLKFMVYLQKENIIDESGMPKERFSAEFPKEGPSILRIQQVVRGDSAAYFCASSPGLQQETQYFGPGTRLLVL.

The CDR3 nucleotides read TGTGCCAGCAGCGGAGAAGGAGGGCGCAACGTCCTGACTTTC. Its protein is CASSGEGGRNVLTF. The chain employs TRBV11-2 and TRBJ2-6; weak D call: TRBD2 (6 bases). CDR3 length: 14 residues. The germline V and J ends were trimmed by 5 bases and 9 bases, with 14 bases remaining between them. Germline values: CDR1 SGHAT, CDR2 FQNNGV. Full variable domain (rest looked up from reference TRBV11-2 and TRBJ2-6): EAGVAQSPRYKIIEKRQSVAFWCNPISGHATLYWYQQILGQGPKLLIQFQNNGVVDDSQLPKDRFSAERLKGVDSTLKIQPAKLEDSAVYLCASSGEGGRNVLTFGAGSRLTVL.

This clone was seen a single time. The chain combines TRBV28 with TRBJ2-7; a possible D gene is TRBD1 (6 bases). CDR1 and CDR2 from the germline V gene are MDHEN and SYDVKM. This CDR3 contains 16 residues. Trimming took off 4 bases at V and 5 bases at J, with 21 bases between the two ends. Here the CDR3 DNA reads TGTGCCAGCAGTTACAGGGCGGATTCCCCTAGAGACGAGCAGTACTTC. It specifies CASSYRADSPRDEQYF.

The rearrangement links TRBV11-2 to TRBJ2-7; TRBD1 might be the D (6 bases). The CDR3 totals 14 residues. Germline V CDR1 and CDR2: SGHAT, FQNNGV. V was shortened by 5 bases and J by 6 bases, with 17 bases between the two germline ends. CDR3 loop: CASSQWTVVTEQYF. CDR3 nucleotide sequence: TGTGCCAGCAGCCAATGGACAGTTGTTACCGAGCAGTACTTC.

Turning to this clone: Other DNA sequences in this sample translate to the same CDR3. The chain recombines TRBV9 with TRBJ1-1; 9 nucleotides line up with TRBD1. The trim removed 0 bases at V and 1 base at J, leaving 1 base unmatched. Germline loops: CDR1 SGDLS, CDR2 YYNGEE. The CDR3 runs 15 residues. CDR3 DNA: TGTGCCAGCAGCGTAGGGACAGGGGCGAACACTGAAGCTTTCTTT. Translating gives CASSVGTGANTEAFF.